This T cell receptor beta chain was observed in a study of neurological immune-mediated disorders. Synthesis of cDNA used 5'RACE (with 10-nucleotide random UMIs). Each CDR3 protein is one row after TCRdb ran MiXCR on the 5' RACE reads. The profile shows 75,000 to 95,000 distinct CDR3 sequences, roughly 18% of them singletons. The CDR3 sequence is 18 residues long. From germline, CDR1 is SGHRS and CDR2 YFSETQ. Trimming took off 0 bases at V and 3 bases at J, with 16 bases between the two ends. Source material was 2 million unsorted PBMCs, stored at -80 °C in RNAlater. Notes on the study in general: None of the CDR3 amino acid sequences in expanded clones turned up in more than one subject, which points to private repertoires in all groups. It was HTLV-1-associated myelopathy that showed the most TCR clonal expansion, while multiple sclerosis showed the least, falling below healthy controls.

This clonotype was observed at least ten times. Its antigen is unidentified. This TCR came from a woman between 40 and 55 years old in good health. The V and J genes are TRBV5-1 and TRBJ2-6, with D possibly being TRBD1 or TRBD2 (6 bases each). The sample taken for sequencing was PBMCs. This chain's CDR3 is CASSLEPGAHSGANVLTF. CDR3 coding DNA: TGCGCCAGCAGCTTGGAGCCGGGGGCGCATAGTGGGGCCAACGTCCTGACTTTC. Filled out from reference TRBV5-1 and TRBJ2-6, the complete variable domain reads KAGVTQTPRYLIKTRGQQVTLSCSPISGHRSVSWYQQTPGQGLQFLFEYFSETQRNKGNFPGRFSGRQFSNSRSEMNVSTLELGDSALYLCASSLEPGAHSGANVLTFGAGSRLTVL.